Below are 21 T cell receptor beta chains sequenced from a single sample in a study of T cell responses to AZD1222 COVID-19 vaccine (dated by TCRdb to the early 2020s). The library was prepared using the immunoSEQ multiplex PCR assay. TCRdb provides this immuneACCESS table in a form limited to in-frame rearrangements. Some clones are lacking; in checked studies, under half of them reflect an unresolved V gene, and why the rest are absent is not known. The sample profile shows over 100,000 clones; approximately 93% of them were found once. The ten most abundant clones make up around 4.7% of the sample. In light of the paper, this sample's time point label describes: baseline before first vaccination. The source material was peripheral blood, sampled on day 0 of AZD1222 vaccination. The receptors stem from an adult in good health.

This clone was detected once. The chain carries TRBV29-1 and TRBJ1-4; 7 bases are shared with TRBD1. With 6 bases clipped from V and 5 bases from J, the junction kept 9 bases outside the gene matches. Germline values: CDR1 SQVTM, CDR2 ANQGSEA. The length of the CDR3 is 14 residues. The CDR3 spells CSVKGTARNEKLFF. The CDR3 DNA sequence: TGCAGCGTCAAGGGGACAGCCAGGAATGAAAAACTGTTTTTT.

The CDR3 nucleotides are TGTGCCAGCAGTTACCCTGGGACTAGCGGGGTATATTACTACGAGCAGTACTTC. Translation: CASSYPGTSGVYYYEQYF. The chain has TRBV6-2 or TRBV6-3 and TRBJ2-7; 13 bases fit TRBD2. The CDR3 totals 18 residues. V shed 2 bases and J 3 bases; nucleotides not matched to a gene: 10. Per germline, CDR1 MNHEY and CDR2 SVGEGT.

V usage is TRBV29-1 and J usage is TRBJ1-1; D is unclear. The CDR3 loop spans 14 amino acids. Germline V gene lookup returns CDR1 SQVTM and CDR2 ANQGSEA. V lost 0 bases and J 0 bases, leaving 8 bases between the germline ends. CDR3 sequence reads: CSVEDSPMNTEAFF. For the CDR3, the DNA is TGCAGCGTTGAAGACAGCCCAATGAACACTGAAGCTTTCTTT.

The chain recombines TRBV2 with TRBJ2-5; TRBD1 aligns across 7 bases. Germline V lookup: CDR1 SNHLY, CDR2 FYNNEI. The CDR3 is 13 residues long. Trimming at V came to 6 bases and at J to 5 bases, leaving 6 bases not matched to a gene. DNA of the CDR3: TGTGCCAGCAGGACAGGGCTTAGGGAGACCCAGTACTTC. It is translated as CASRTGLRETQYF.

This chain links TRBV7-2 with TRBJ2-7, with D perhaps TRBD2 (5 bases). The V and J ends lost 2 bases and 9 bases respectively, with 11 bases between them. CDR1 and CDR2 (germline): SGHTA, FQGNSA. The CDR3 has 12 amino acids. The chain's CDR3 is CASSLFGGGQYF. The CDR3 nucleotides read TGTGCCAGCAGCTTATTCGGAGGCGGGCAGTACTTC.

The chain has TRBV27 and TRBJ2-2; unclear D gene. The germline CDR1 and CDR2 sequences are MNHEY and SMNVEV (reference sequence). V was clipped by 7 bases and J by 1 base, with 7 bases between them. This CDR3 is 13 amino acids long. CDR3 residues: CASKRENTGELFF. The CDR3 nucleotides read TGTGCCAGCAAGCGTGAGAACACCGGGGAGCTGTTTTTT.

This rearrangement joins TRBV4-2 to TRBJ2-6; 9 nucleotides line up with TRBD2. CDR1 is LGHNA, CDR2 YNFKEQ, per germline. J gave up 0 bases and V 1 base, and 7 bases lay outside the gene matches. CDR3 length equals 19 residues. Here the CDR3 reads CASSQVSSGISSGANVLTF. DNA of the CDR3: TGTGCCAGCAGCCAAGTCTCTAGCGGGATAAGCTCTGGGGCCAACGTCCTGACTTTC.

The J gene is TRBJ1-4, the V gene TRBV4-2, with a tentative D call TRBD1 (5 bases). V was cut by 0 bases and J by 7 bases, with 12 bases left in between. This CDR3 region has 15 residues. Germline V CDR1 and CDR2: LGHNA, YNFKEQ. Written as DNA, the CDR3 is TGTGCCAGCAGCCAAGATACTCAGGGATTTGAAAAACTGTTTTTT. It specifies CASSQDTQGFEKLFF.

The chain uses TRBV10-2 and TRBJ2-7; D is unclear. This CDR3 has 13 amino acids. CDR1 WSHSY and CDR2 SAAADI come from the germline V gene. The V and J ends lost 2 bases and 3 bases respectively, with 8 bases between them. The CDR3: CASSERTYYEQYF. The CDR3 DNA sequence: TGCGCCAGCAGTGAGAGAACATACTACGAGCAGTACTTC.

The rearrangement uses TRBV19 and TRBJ2-3, with a weak D call TRBD2 (5 bases). The CDR3 is 13 amino acids. The germline V gene has CDR1 LNHDA and CDR2 SQIVND (reference sequence). Trimming took 4 bases from V and 6 from J, leaving 11 bases between them. CDR3 loop: CASSTGWRDTQYF. The CDR3, as DNA: TGTGCCAGTAGTACAGGATGGAGGGATACGCAGTATTTT.

The chain joins TRBV28 to TRBJ1-2; 8 nucleotides match TRBD1. Looked up from germline, CDR1 is MDHEN and CDR2 is SYDVKM. The CDR3 consists of 16 residues. J was trimmed by 4 bases and V by 5 bases; bases with no gene match: 12. Here the CDR3 reads CASSTSGTGEAYGYTF. The CDR3 nucleotides read TGTGCCAGCAGTACCTCCGGGACAGGAGAAGCCTATGGCTACACCTTC.

This chain joins TRBV5-5 and TRBJ2-3; no firm D call. Germline loops: CDR1 SGHKS, CDR2 YYEKEE (reference sequence). V dropped 2 bases and J dropped 0 bases, with 4 bases sitting between them. CDR3 length: 13 residues. This CDR3 is CASSFLSTDTQYF. The CDR3, as DNA: TGTGCCAGCAGCTTCCTTAGCACAGATACGCAGTATTTT.

The V gene is TRBV7-8, the J gene TRBJ1-1, with a weak D call TRBD1 (5 bases). V was trimmed by 5 bases and J by 5 bases, leaving 18 bases between them. The germline V gene encodes CDR1 SGHVS and CDR2 FQNEAQ. This CDR3 spans 15 amino acids. CDR3 bases: TGTGCCAGCAGCCACTCATGGGGGAGGTGGACTGAAGCTTTCTTT. Its translation: CASSHSWGRWTEAFF. The full variable domain, completed using reference TRBV7-8 and TRBJ1-1, is GAGVSQSPRYKVAKRGQDVALRCDPISGHVSLFWYQQALGQGPEFLTYFQNEAQLDKSGLPSDRFFAERPEGSVSTLKIQRTQQEDSAVYLCASSHSWGRWTEAFFGQGTRLTVV.

V and J are TRBV2 and TRBJ1-2; D unresolved. V lost 6 bases and J 1 base, leaving 12 bases between the germline ends. The CDR3 sequence is 14 residues long. CDR1 and CDR2 from the germline V gene are SNHLY and FYNNEI. CDR3 nucleotides: TGTGCCAGCAGGAAGCAAGGCGGTAACTATGGCTACACCTTC. Translated, it gives CASRKQGGNYGYTF.

The chain joins TRBV7-9 to TRBJ2-7, with a possible D match to TRBD1 (6 bases). CDR1 is SEHNR and CDR2 is FQNEAQ in the germline V gene (reference sequence). The CDR3 covers 16 residues. Trimming cost V 0 bases and J 2 bases, with 14 bases left between them. The CDR3 protein is CASSLAELTGTYEQYF. In nucleotides, the CDR3 is TGTGCCAGCAGCTTAGCCGAATTGACAGGCACCTACGAGCAGTACTTC.

The gene calls are TRBV7-2 and TRBJ1-3; D unclear. The ends were cut back, 0 bases at V and 0 bases at J, with 12 bases in the middle. There are 17 residues in the CDR3. Germline CDR1 SGHTA, CDR2 FQGNSA. CDR3 region: CASSLAAGTSSGNTIYF. The DNA for the CDR3 is TGTGCCAGCAGCTTAGCGGCGGGAACTAGCTCTGGAAACACCATATATTTT.

The chain employs TRBV2 and TRBJ2-7, with a possible D match to TRBD2 (6 bases). The CDR3 totals 15 residues. Looked up from germline, CDR1 is SNHLY and CDR2 is FYNNEI. The V and J ends lost 1 base and 3 bases respectively, with 13 bases between them. CDR3 bases: TGTGCCAGCAGTGAAGGCCCCCCGGGAGACTACGAGCAGTACTTC. This sequence encodes CASSEGPPGDYEQYF. The variable domain in full, completed from reference TRBV2 and TRBJ2-7, reads EPEVTQTPSHQVTQMGQEVILRCVPISNHLYFYWYRQILGQKVEFLVSFYNNEISEKSEIFDDQFSVERPDGSNFTLKIRSTKLEDSAMYFCASSEGPPGDYEQYFGPGTRLTVT.

The chain's CDR3 is CASSNGDDGGNIQYF. In DNA form, the CDR3 reads TGTGCCAGTAGTAACGGGGATGATGGGGGAAACATTCAGTACTTC. The rearrangement links TRBV19 to TRBJ2-4; D is possibly TRBD1 or TRBD2 (5 bases each). The germline V gene has CDR1 LNHDA and CDR2 SQIVND (reference sequence). The V and J ends lost 4 bases and 6 bases respectively, with 16 bases between them. The CDR3 contains 15 residues.

This chain uses TRBV30 with TRBJ2-3; D is unclear. Per germline, CDR1 GTSNPN and CDR2 SVGIG (reference sequence). Deletions cut 2 bases from V and 0 bases from J, with 9 bases between. This CDR3 is built from 14 residues. CDR3 nucleotide sequence: TGTGCCTGGAGTCGACTTTCTAGCACAGATACGCAGTATTTT. It is translated as CAWSRLSSTDTQYF.

The chain joins TRBV7-8 to TRBJ2-5; 12 bases are shared with TRBD2. CDR3 length equals 17 residues. The trim removed 5 bases at V and 2 bases at J, leaving 9 bases unmatched. Germline V lookup: CDR1 SGHVS, CDR2 FQNEAQ. The CDR3 DNA is TGTGCCAGCAGCACCGGGACTAGCGGGTATGAGCAAGAGACCCAGTACTTC. Amino acid sequence: CASSTGTSGYEQETQYF. Full variable domain (missing parts from reference TRBV7-8 and TRBJ2-5): GAGVSQSPRYKVAKRGQDVALRCDPISGHVSLFWYQQALGQGPEFLTYFQNEAQLDKSGLPSDRFFAERPEGSVSTLKIQRTQQEDSAVYLCASSTGTSGYEQETQYFGPGTRLLVL.

This clone has a handful of counts. The junction does not match germline at one end; this may be a read error. J is TRBJ2-5 and V is TRBV2, with unresolved D. Per germline, CDR1 SNHLY and CDR2 FYNNEI. The CDR3 has 10 residues. The CDR3 region is CASREETQYF. The CDR3 DNA is TGTGCCAGCAGGGAAGAGACCCAGTACTTC.